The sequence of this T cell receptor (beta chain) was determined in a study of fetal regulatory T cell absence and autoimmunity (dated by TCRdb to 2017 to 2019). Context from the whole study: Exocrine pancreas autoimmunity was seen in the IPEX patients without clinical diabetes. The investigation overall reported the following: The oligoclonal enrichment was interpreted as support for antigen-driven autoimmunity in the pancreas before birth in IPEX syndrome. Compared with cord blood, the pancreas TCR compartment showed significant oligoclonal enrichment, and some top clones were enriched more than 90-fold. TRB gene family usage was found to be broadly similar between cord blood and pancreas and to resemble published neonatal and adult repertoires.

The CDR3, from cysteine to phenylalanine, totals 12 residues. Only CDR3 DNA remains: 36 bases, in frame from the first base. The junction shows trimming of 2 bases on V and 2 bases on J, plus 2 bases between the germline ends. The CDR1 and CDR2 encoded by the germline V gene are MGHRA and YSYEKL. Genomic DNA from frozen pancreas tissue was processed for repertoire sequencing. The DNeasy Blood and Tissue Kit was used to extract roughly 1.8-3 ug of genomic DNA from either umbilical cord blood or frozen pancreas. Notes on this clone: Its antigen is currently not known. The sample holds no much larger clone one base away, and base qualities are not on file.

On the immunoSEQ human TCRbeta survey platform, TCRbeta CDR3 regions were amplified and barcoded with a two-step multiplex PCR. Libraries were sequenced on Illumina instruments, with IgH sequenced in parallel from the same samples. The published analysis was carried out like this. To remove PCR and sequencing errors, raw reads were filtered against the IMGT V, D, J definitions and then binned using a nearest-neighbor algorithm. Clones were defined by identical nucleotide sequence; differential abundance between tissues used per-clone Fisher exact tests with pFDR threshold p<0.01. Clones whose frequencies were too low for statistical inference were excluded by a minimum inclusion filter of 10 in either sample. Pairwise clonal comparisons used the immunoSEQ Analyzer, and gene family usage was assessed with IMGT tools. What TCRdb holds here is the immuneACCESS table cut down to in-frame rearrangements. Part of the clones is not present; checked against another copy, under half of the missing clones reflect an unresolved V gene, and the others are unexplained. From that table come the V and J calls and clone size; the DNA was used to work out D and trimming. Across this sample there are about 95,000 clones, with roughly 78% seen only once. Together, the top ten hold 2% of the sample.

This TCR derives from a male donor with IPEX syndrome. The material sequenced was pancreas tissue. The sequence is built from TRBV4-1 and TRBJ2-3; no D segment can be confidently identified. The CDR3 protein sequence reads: CASSQTTDTQYF. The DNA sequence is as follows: TGCGCCAGCAGCCAAACCACAGATACGCAGTATTTT.